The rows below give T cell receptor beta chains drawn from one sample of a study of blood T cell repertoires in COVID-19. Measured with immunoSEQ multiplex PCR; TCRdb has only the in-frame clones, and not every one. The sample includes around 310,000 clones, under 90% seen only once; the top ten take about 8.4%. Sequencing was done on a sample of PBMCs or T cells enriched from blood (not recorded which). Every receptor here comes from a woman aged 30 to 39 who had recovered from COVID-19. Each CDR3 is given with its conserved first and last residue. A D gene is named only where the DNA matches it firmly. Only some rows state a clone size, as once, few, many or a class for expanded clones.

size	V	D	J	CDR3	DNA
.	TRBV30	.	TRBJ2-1	CAWSGIATNEQFF	TGTGCCTGGAGTGGTATAGCCACTAATGAGCAGTTCTTC
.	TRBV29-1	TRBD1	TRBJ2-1	CSVEDRGSYNEQFF	TGCAGCGTTGAGGACAGGGGGTCTTACAATGAGCAGTTCTTC
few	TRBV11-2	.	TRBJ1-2	CASSLSRVRRGYTF	TGTGCCAGCAGCCTATCCCGGGTCCGCCGGGGCTACACCTTC
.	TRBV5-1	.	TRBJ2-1	CASFLQRNEQFF	TGCGCCAGCTTCCTCCAGCGGAACGAGCAGTTCTTC
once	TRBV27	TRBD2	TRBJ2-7	CASSFLAGTSYEQYF	TGTGCCAGCAGTTTCCTAGCGGGAACCTCCTACGAGCAGTACTTC
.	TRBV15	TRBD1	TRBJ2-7	CATSRDQGTGALGGQYF	TGTGCCACCAGCAGAGATCAAGGGACAGGGGCCTTAGGGGGGCAGTACTTC
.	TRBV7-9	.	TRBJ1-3	CASSLGRSSGNTIYF	TGTGCCAGCAGCTTAGGGCGGAGCTCTGGAAACACCATATATTTT
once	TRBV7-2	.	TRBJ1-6	CASSRESSYNSPLHF	TGTGCCAGCAGCCGCGAGAGCTCCTATAATTCACCCCTCCACTTT
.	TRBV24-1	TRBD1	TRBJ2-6	CATKNAGTGKNSGANVLTF	TGTGCCACGAAAAACGCAGGGACAGGAAAAAACTCTGGGGCCAACGTCCTGACTTTC
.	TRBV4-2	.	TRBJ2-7	CASSQASYEQYF	TGTGCCAGCAGCCAAGCCAGTTACGAGCAGTACTTC
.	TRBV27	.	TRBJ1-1	CASTALPPNTEAFF	TGTGCCAGCACCGCACTCCCGCCGAACACTGAAGCTTTCTTT
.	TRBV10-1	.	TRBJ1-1	CASSESTGSSTEAFF	TGCGCCAGCAGTGAGTCAACAGGCTCGAGCACTGAAGCTTTCTTT
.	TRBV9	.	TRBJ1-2	CASSASGTGGYGYTF	TGTGCCAGCAGCGCATCCGGGACGGGGGGATATGGCTACACCTTC
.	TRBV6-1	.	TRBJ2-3	CASSELSYTDTQYF	TGTGCCAGCAGTGAACTCTCCTACACAGATACGCAGTATTTT
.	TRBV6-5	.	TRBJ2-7	CASRNRIGNEQYF	TGTGCCAGCAGGAATAGGATCGGGAACGAGCAGTACTTC
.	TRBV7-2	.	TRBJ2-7	CASSLELTGYYEQYF	TGTGCCAGCAGCTTAGAGTTAACAGGGTACTACGAGCAGTACTTC
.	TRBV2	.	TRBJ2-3	CASRSGHSTDTQYF	TGTGCCAGCAGAAGCGGGCACTCCACAGATACGCAGTATTTT
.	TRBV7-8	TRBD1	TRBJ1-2	CASSLKAQGAGYTF	TGTGCCAGCAGCTTAAAAGCACAGGGGGCTGGCTACACCTTC
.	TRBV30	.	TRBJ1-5	CAWSVRSNQPQHF	TGTGCCTGGAGTGTACGGAGCAATCAGCCCCAGCATTTT
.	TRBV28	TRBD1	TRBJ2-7	CASRIGTGTTYEQYF	TGTGCCAGCCGGATCGGGACAGGGACTACCTACGAGCAGTACTTC
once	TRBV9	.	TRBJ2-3	CASSGIEGLTDTQYF	TGTGCCAGCAGCGGGATTGAGGGACTCACAGATACGCAGTATTTT
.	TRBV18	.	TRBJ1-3	CASSTQGPIYF	TGTGCCAGCTCGACCCAGGGGCCCATATATTTT
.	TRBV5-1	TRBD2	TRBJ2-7	CASSQGSLAGGPEQYF	TGCGCCAGCAGCCAGGGGTCCTTAGCGGGAGGGCCCGAGCAGTACTTC
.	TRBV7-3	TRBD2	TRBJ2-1	CASSSTGTSGSGEQFF	TGTGCCAGCAGCTCAACCGGGACTAGCGGGAGCGGTGAGCAGTTCTTC
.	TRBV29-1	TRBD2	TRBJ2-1	CSVDGWEGRDEQFF	TGCAGCGTTGATGGGTGGGAGGGCCGTGATGAGCAGTTCTTC
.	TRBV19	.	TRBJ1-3	CASLERGSGNTIYF	TGTGCCAGTCTCGAAAGAGGCTCTGGAAACACCATATATTTT
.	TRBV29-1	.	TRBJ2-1	CSAQQGYNEQFF	TGCAGCGCTCAACAGGGATACAATGAGCAGTTCTTC
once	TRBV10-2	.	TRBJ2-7	CASITQAQGGSYEQYF	TGCGCCAGCATTACGCAGGCGCAGGGTGGCTCCTACGAGCAGTACTTC
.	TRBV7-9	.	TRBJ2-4	CASNGGTYSNIQYF	TGTGCCAGCAATGGCGGGACTTACTCTAACATTCAGTACTTC
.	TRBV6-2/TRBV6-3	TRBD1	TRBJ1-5	CASSKYRGRNQPQHF	TGTGCCAGCAGTAAGTACAGGGGGCGGAATCAGCCCCAGCATTTT
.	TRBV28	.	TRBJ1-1	CASSLTSEGNTEAFF	TGTGCCAGCAGTCTCACATCAGAGGGGAACACTGAAGCTTTCTTT
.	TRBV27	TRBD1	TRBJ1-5	CASSPWDRGNQPQHF	TGTGCCAGCAGTCCATGGGACAGGGGCAATCAGCCCCAGCATTTT
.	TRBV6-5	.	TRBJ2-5	CASSYVAAAPQETQYF	TGTGCCAGCAGTTACGTCGCAGCGGCCCCCCAAGAGACCCAGTACTTC
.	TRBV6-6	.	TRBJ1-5	CASSYQGSNQPQHF	TGTGCCAGCAGTTATCAGGGTAGCAATCAGCCCCAGCATTTT
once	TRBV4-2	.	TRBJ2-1	CASSQDRGFQRMYEQFF	TGTGCCAGCAGCCAAGATCGTGGCTTTCAACGAATGTATGAGCAGTTCTTC
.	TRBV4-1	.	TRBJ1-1	CASSQDHQGWTEAFF	TGCGCCAGCAGCCAAGATCATCAGGGGTGGACTGAAGCTTTCTTT
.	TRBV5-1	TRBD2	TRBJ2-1	CASSLVGGTYNEQFF	TGCGCCAGCAGCTTGGTCGGGGGGACCTACAATGAGCAGTTCTTC
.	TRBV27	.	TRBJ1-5	CASSWEVNQPQHF	TGTGCCAGCAGTTGGGAGGTCAATCAGCCCCAGCATTTT
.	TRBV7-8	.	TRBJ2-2	CASSPEGRGDTGELFF	TGTGCCAGCAGCCCAGAGGGGAGGGGGGACACCGGGGAGCTGTTTTTT
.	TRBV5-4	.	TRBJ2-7	CASSPPDWGEQYF	TGTGCCAGCAGCCCCCCGGACTGGGGCGAGCAGTACTTC
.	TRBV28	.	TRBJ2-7	CASSLARTSSYEQYF	TGTGCCAGCAGTTTGGCTAGAACAAGCTCCTACGAGCAGTACTTC
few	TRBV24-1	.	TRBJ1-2	CATSDSKDRWWGYTF	TGTGCCACCAGTGATTCCAAAGACAGGTGGTGGGGCTACACCTTC
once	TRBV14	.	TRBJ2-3	CASSQLGSVAPTDTQYF	TGTGCCAGCAGCCAACTAGGAAGCGTCGCTCCCACAGATACGCAGTATTTT
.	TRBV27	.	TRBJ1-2	CASSFTGTYGYTF	TGTGCCAGCAGTTTTACAGGGACGTATGGCTACACCTTC
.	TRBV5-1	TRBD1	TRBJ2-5	CASSTDRAQETQYF	TGCGCCAGCAGCACGGACAGGGCTCAAGAGACCCAGTACTTC
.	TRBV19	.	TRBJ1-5	CASSIEGANQPQHF	TGTGCCAGTAGTATAGAGGGGGCGAATCAGCCCCAGCATTTT
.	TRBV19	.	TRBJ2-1	CASTIGVGSYNEQFF	TGTGCCAGTACCATCGGGGTGGGCTCCTACAATGAGCAGTTCTTC
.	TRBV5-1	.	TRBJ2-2	CASSLVANTGELFF	TGCGCCAGCAGCTTGGTCGCGAACACCGGGGAGCTGTTTTTT
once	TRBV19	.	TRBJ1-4	CASSIGGEENLFF	TGTGCCAGTAGTATCGGGGGGGAAGAGAATCTGTTTTTT
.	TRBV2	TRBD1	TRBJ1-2	CASKSGGGYTF	TGTGCCAGCAAGTCAGGGGGCGGCTACACCTTC
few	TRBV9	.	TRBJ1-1	CASSATGRTEAFF	TGTGCCAGCAGCGCCACGGGGAGAACTGAAGCTTTCTTT
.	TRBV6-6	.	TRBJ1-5	CASSQTGNSNQPQHF	TGTGCCAGCAGCCAAACAGGGAATAGCAATCAGCCCCAGCATTTT
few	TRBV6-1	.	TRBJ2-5	CASSDMGGGGETQYF	TGTGCCAGCAGTGATATGGGGGGAGGCGGAGAGACCCAGTACTTC
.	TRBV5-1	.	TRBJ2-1	CASSLRLDLLSYNEQFF	TGCGCCAGCAGCTTGAGATTGGATTTACTATCCTACAATGAGCAGTTCTTC
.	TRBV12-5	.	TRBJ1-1	CASGLVSERGLIMNTEAFF	TGTGCTAGTGGTTTGGTCTCCGAGAGGGGGTTGATTATGAACACTGAAGCTTTCTTT